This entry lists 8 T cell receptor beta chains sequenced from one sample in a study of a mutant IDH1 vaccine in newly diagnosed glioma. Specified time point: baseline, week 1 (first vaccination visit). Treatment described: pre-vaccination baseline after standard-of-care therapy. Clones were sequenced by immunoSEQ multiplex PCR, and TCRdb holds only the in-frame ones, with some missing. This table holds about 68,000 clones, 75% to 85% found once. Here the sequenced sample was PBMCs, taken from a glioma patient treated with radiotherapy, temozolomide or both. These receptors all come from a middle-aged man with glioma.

The CDR3 DNA is TGTGCCATCAGTGAACCCTGGAACTATGGCTACACCTTC. Encoded protein: CAISEPWNYGYTF. The V gene is TRBV10-3, the J gene TRBJ1-2; D not resolved. Looked up from germline, CDR1 is ENHRY and CDR2 is SYGVKD. Trimming shortened V by 3 bases and J by 2 bases, and 7 bases separated the two germline ends. The CDR3 is 13 amino acids.

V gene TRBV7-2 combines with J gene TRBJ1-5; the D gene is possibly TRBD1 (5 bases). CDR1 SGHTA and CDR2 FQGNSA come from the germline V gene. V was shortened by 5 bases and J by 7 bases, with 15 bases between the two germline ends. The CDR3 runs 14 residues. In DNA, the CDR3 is TGTGCCAGCAGCCCCGGGGAGGGGAAACAGCCCCAGCATTTT. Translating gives CASSPGEGKQPQHF.

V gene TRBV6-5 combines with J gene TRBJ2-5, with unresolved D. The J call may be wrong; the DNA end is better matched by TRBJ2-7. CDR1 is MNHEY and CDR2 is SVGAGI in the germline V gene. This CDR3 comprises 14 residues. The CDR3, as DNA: TGTGCCAGCAGTTACTCTGGAGTGGCCTACGAGCAGTACTTC. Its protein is CASSYSGVAYEQYF.

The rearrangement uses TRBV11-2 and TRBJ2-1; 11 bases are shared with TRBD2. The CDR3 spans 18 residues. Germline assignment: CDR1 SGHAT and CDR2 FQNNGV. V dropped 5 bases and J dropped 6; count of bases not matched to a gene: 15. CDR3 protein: CASSGLLAGGPPSNEQFF. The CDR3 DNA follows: TGTGCCAGCAGCGGGCTCTTAGCGGGGGGGCCTCCTAGCAATGAGCAGTTCTTC.

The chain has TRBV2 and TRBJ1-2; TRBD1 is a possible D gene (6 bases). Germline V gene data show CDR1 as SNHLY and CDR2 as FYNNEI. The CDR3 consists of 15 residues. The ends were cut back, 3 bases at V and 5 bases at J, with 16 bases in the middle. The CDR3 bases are TGTGCCAGCAGTGAGGCGGGTAGGGGGAGTTATGGCTACACCTTC. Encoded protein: CASSEAGRGSYGYTF.

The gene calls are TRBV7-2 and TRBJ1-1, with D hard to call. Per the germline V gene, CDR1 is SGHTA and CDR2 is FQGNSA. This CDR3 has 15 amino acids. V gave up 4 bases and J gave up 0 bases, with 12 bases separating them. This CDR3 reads CASSSRTGLNTEAFF. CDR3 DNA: TGTGCCAGCAGCTCAAGGACGGGCCTGAACACTGAAGCTTTCTTT.

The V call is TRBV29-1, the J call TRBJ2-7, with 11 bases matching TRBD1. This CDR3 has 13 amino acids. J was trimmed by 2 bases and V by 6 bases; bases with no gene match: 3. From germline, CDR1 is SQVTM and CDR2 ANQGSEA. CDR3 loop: CSVMGQGAYEQYF. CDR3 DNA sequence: TGCAGCGTCATGGGACAGGGGGCCTACGAGCAGTACTTC.

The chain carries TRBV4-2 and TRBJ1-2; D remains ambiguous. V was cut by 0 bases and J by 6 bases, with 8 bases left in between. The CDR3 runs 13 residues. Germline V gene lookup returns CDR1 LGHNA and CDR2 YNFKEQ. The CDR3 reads CASSQDQWNGYTF. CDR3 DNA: TGTGCCAGCAGCCAAGATCAGTGGAATGGCTACACCTTC.